Below are 31 T cell receptor beta chains sequenced from a single sample in a study of T-cell reconstitution after alpha-beta-depleted transplantation in children. Unique molecular identifiers featured in how the TCRbeta library was prepared. From the PCR reads, TCRdb called clonotypes with MiXCR, one entry per CDR3 protein. Of about 980,000 distinct CDR3 sequences detected, roughly 29% appear once; the ten largest clones hold roughly 28%. The specimen comprised PBMCs, mostly from graft donor cells, sampled 360 days after TCRalphabeta/CD19-depleted stem cell transplant. These receptors were collected from a boy under two years old who had a stem cell transplant for SCID, so the T cells may come from the graft donor.

The genes are TRBV2 and TRBJ2-2; 9 bases are a match to TRBD2. The V segment lost 6 bases and the J segment 3 bases; nucleotides outside the gene matches: 11. The CDR3 runs to 17 residues. From germline, CDR1 is SNHLY and CDR2 FYNNEI. The CDR3 DNA reads TGTGCCAGCAGAGAGGCCTGGCTAGCGGGGTACACCGGGGAGCTGTTTTTT. It specifies CASREAWLAGYTGELFF.

The CDR3 here is CSARDVEDPNYQPQHF. The CDR3 coding sequence is TGCAGTGCTAGAGATGTGGAGGACCCTAACTACCAGCCCCAGCATTTT. The V and J genes are TRBV20-1 and TRBJ1-5, with no clear D. The CDR3 sequence is 16 residues long. V lost 0 bases, J lost 7 bases, and 19 bases lay in between. Germline V gene lookup returns CDR1 DFQATT and CDR2 SNEGSKA (reference sequence).

The chain links TRBV3-1 to TRBJ1-1, with unresolved D. Germline loops: CDR1 LGHDT, CDR2 YNNKEL (reference sequence). Between the trimmed V and J ends, which lost 0 bases and 3 bases, there was a span of 8 bases. The length of the CDR3 is 14 residues. CDR3 in amino acids: CASSQDLAYTEAFF. The CDR3 region has the DNA TGTGCCAGCAGCCAAGATCTAGCATACACTGAAGCTTTCTTT.

This clonotype was picked up a small number of times. This chain uses TRBV30 with TRBJ2-5; D ambiguous. The CDR3 runs 16 residues. CDR1 is GTSNPN, CDR2 SVGIG, per germline (reference sequence). V lost 2 bases and J 0 bases, leaving 16 bases between the germline ends. In nucleotides, the CDR3 is TGTGCCTGGAGTACATTTGGCAGAAGGTACCAAGAGACCCAGTACTTC. This gives the protein CAWSTFGRRYQETQYF.

This clonotype was seen repeatedly, ten times or more. The rearrangement uses TRBV29-1 and TRBJ1-1; TRBD1 might be the D (5 bases). Deletions cut 5 bases from V and 0 bases from J, with 10 bases between. Germline V CDR1 and CDR2: SQVTM, ANQGSEA. This CDR3 has 13 amino acids. CDR3 sequence (DNA): TGCAGCGTTCAGGGACGGTTGAACACTGAAGCTTTCTTT. Its translation is CSVQGRLNTEAFF.

A few counts support this clonotype. This sequence joins TRBV9 and TRBJ2-7, with a possible D match to TRBD2 (6 bases). Trimming stripped 4 bases from V and 3 bases from J, with 17 bases between. CDR3 length: 15 amino acids. Germline CDR1 reads SGDLS; CDR2 reads YYNGEE. CDR3 nucleotides: TGTGCCAGCAGCCGCCAAGGGACGGGGGTCTACGAGCAGTACTTC. Its protein is CASSRQGTGVYEQYF.

This clonotype was counted a few times. The genes are TRBV2 and TRBJ1-5, with D unclear. V was clipped by 4 bases and J by 3 bases, with 10 bases between them. This CDR3 spans 14 amino acids. Germline V lookup: CDR1 SNHLY, CDR2 FYNNEI. Written as DNA, the CDR3 is TGTGCCAGCAGTGGGTGGCAGGCCAATCAGCCCCAGCATTTT. Protein sequence: CASSGWQANQPQHF. The full variable domain, completed using reference TRBV2 and TRBJ1-5, is EPEVTQTPSHQVTQMGQEVILRCVPISNHLYFYWYRQILGQKVEFLVSFYNNEISEKSEIFDDQFSVERPDGSNFTLKIRSTKLEDSAMYFCASSGWQANQPQHFGDGTRLSIL.

The chain combines TRBV9 with TRBJ2-2; 7 bases line up with TRBD2. V was clipped by 4 bases and J by 4 bases; unmatched bases: 10. Germline CDR1 SGDLS, CDR2 YYNGEE. The CDR3 runs to 16 residues. This chain's CDR3 is CASSNVGGVSTGELFF. The DNA of the CDR3 is TGTGCCAGCAGCAACGTGGGGGGGGTTAGCACCGGGGAGCTGTTTTTT.

The J gene is TRBJ1-4, the V gene TRBV7-9; D call uncertain. Germline CDR1 is SEHNR and CDR2 is FQNEAQ (reference sequence). Trimming pared 5 bases from V and 5 bases from J, leaving 15 bases between. The CDR3 sequence is 15 residues long. CDR3 coding DNA: TGTGCCAGCAGCAAGACCGGGATTAGAAATGAAAAACTGTTTTTT. Translation gives CASSKTGIRNEKLFF.

The rearrangement uses TRBV20-1 and TRBJ2-7; 8 nucleotides line up with TRBD1. V gave up 6 bases and J gave up 2 bases; unmatched junction bases: 9. This CDR3 spans 14 amino acids. From germline, CDR1 is DFQATT and CDR2 SNEGSKA (reference sequence). The CDR3 DNA is TGCAGTGCGAAAAGGCAGACAGGGGCCTACGAGCAGTACTTC. Translated, it gives CSAKRQTGAYEQYF.

This clonotype was picked up a small number of times. This chain connects TRBV5-6 to TRBJ2-4, with D possibly TRBD2 on 5 matching bases. V was cut by 2 bases and J by 6 bases, with 21 bases left in between. The CDR3 spans 17 residues. Looked up from germline, CDR1 is SGHDT and CDR2 is YYEEEE. In DNA form, the CDR3 reads TGTGCCAGCAGCTTTCCCCCGGGGATCGGAATGAGAAACATTCAGTACTTC. It codes for CASSFPPGIGMRNIQYF.

The V gene is TRBV6-2 or TRBV6-3, the J gene TRBJ2-1; perhaps TRBD2 as D (6 bases). The germline gives CDR1 MNHEY, CDR2 SVGEGT. V lost 2 bases, J lost 4 bases, and 9 bases lay in between. This CDR3 spans 14 amino acids. The CDR3 region is CASSYVGRYNEQFF. The CDR3 nucleotides are TGTGCCAGCAGTTACGTGGGGAGGTACAATGAGCAGTTCTTC.

The V gene is TRBV5-5, the J gene TRBJ2-3; 8 nucleotides align to TRBD2. Germline lookup yields CDR1 SGHKS and CDR2 YYEKEE (reference sequence). V dropped 4 bases and J dropped 9; count of bases not matched to a gene: 13. This CDR3 is 15 amino acids long. CDR3 in DNA: TGTGCCAGCAGCCCCCCCCCGGGACTAGGGGAAACGCAGTATTTT. Protein sequence: CASSPPPGLGETQYF.

The chain carries TRBV5-1 and TRBJ2-7; TRBD1 agrees at 7 bases. CDR1 and CDR2 from the germline V gene are SGHRS and YFSETQ. The CDR3 has 14 residues. The junction had 9 bases not matched to a gene; V was cut back by 3 bases and J by 6 bases. CDR3 nucleotides: TGCGCCAGCAGCTCCCAAGCGGCAGGGGGCGAGCAGTACTTC. It is translated as CASSSQAAGGEQYF. Together with reference TRBV5-1 and TRBJ2-7, the CDR3 gives the full variable domain: KAGVTQTPRYLIKTRGQQVTLSCSPISGHRSVSWYQQTPGQGLQFLFEYFSETQRNKGNFPGRFSGRQFSNSRSEMNVSTLELGDSALYLCASSSQAAGGEQYFGPGTRLTVT.

This clonotype was counted between two and nine times. The chain carries TRBV12-3 or TRBV12-4 and TRBJ2-3; D gene unclear. V lost 4 bases to trimming and J lost 12 bases, with 14 bases between them. CDR3 size: 12 residues. CDR3 bases: TGTGCCAGCAGTTCCGCTGGCTCGAGTCAGTATTTT. It yields the protein CASSSAGSSQYF.

This clonotype was counted only a few times. This rearrangement joins TRBV20-1 to TRBJ2-3, with 14 bases fitting TRBD2. Germline-derived CDR1 and CDR2 are DFQATT and SNEGSKA (reference sequence). CDR3 length: 18 residues. The J segment lost 1 base and the V segment lost 1 base, leaving 7 bases of the junction unmatched. Written as DNA, the CDR3 is TGCAGTGCTAGAGGCCCCGGGACTAGCGGGGGAGGCACAGATACGCAGTATTTT. Protein product: CSARGPGTSGGGTDTQYF.

The chain employs TRBV2 and TRBJ1-4; 10 bases map to TRBD1. Germline assignment: CDR1 SNHLY and CDR2 FYNNEI. The CDR3 has 15 amino acids. Losses at the gene ends were 6 bases for V and 8 bases for J; bases not matched to a gene: 9. The CDR3 DNA reads as TGTGCCAGCAGGGCTTGGGACAGGGGCGGAGAAAAACTGTTTTTT. This sequence encodes CASRAWDRGGEKLFF. Filled out from reference TRBV2 and TRBJ1-4, the complete variable domain reads EPEVTQTPSHQVTQMGQEVILRCVPISNHLYFYWYRQILGQKVEFLVSFYNNEISEKSEIFDDQFSVERPDGSNFTLKIRSTKLEDSAMYFCASRAWDRGGEKLFFGSGTQLSVL.

The chain carries TRBV3-1 and TRBJ2-1; D perhaps matches TRBD2 (6 bases). Per the germline V gene, CDR1 is LGHDT and CDR2 is YNNKEL (reference sequence). This CDR3 spans 15 amino acids. Trimming pared 4 bases from V and 4 bases from J, leaving 14 bases between. As DNA, the CDR3 is TGTGCCAGCAGCCCGCGGCGGGGTGTGTACAATGAGCAGTTCTTC. Its protein is CASSPRRGVYNEQFF.

This clonotype was observed a few times. The rearrangement uses TRBV5-1 and TRBJ1-2, with 7 bases lining up with TRBD1. CDR1 SGHRS and CDR2 YFSETQ come from the germline V gene. This CDR3 spans 15 amino acids. Trimming at V came to 5 bases and at J to 1 base, leaving 8 bases not matched to a gene. CDR3 coding DNA: TGCGCCAGCAGACCGACAGGGCGTCTTAACTATGGCTACACCTTC. The encoded protein is CASRPTGRLNYGYTF.

On this clonotype itself: At one boundary the junction diverges from the germline segment, which might be a read error. The chain carries TRBV7-7 and TRBJ2-2; 10 bases agree with TRBD2. This CDR3 region has 13 residues. Germline CDR1 SSHAT, CDR2 FNYEAQ (reference sequence). In nucleotides, the CDR3 is TGTGCCAGCAGCCTAGCGGGGGAGGGGGAGCTGTTTTTT. Protein: CASSLAGEGELFF.

This clonotype turned up a few times. The CDR3 nucleotides read TGCAGTGTTAGCGGGGGAGTCAACACCCCATTAAATGAGCAGTTCTTC. Translation: CSVSGGVNTPLNEQFF. The rearrangement links TRBV29-1 to TRBJ2-1, with 9 positions matching TRBD2. This CDR3 comprises 16 residues. CDR1 and CDR2 from the germline V gene are SQVTM and ANQGSEA.

This clonotype was observed a handful of times. The V and J genes are TRBV29-1 and TRBJ2-3; the D gene is possibly TRBD1 (6 bases). Trimming shortened V by 4 bases and J by 5 bases, and 13 bases separated the two germline ends. The CDR3 is made up of 13 amino acids. CDR1 and CDR2 (germline): SQVTM, ANQGSEA. The CDR3 is CSVGDIAGDTQYF. Written as DNA, the CDR3 is TGCAGCGTTGGGGACATAGCCGGAGATACGCAGTATTTT.

The chain links TRBV5-1 to TRBJ1-1, with D possibly being TRBD1 (5 bases). Trimming pared 4 bases from V and 1 base from J, leaving 17 bases between. From germline, CDR1 is SGHRS and CDR2 YFSETQ. The CDR3 length is 16 residues. The CDR3 DNA follows: TGCGCCAGCAGCGCGGGTTTGGGGGAACCGAACACTGAAGCTTTCTTT. Its protein product is CASSAGLGEPNTEAFF.

The sample holds a few counts of this clonotype. The V and J genes are TRBV6-1 and TRBJ2-1, with 8 bases fitting TRBD2. CDR1 is MNHNS and CDR2 is SASEGT in the germline V gene. With 4 bases clipped from V and 6 bases from J, the junction kept 8 bases outside the gene matches. This CDR3 has 15 residues. DNA of the CDR3: TGTGCCAGCAGTGGCCGGGGGGGGGCGGGCAATGAGCAGTTCTTC. It yields the protein CASSGRGGAGNEQFF.

J is TRBJ2-3 and V is TRBV2; TRBD2 might be the D (7 bases). Germline assignment: CDR1 SNHLY and CDR2 FYNNEI. The CDR3 is 14 amino acids. Trimming pared 6 bases from V and 6 bases from J, leaving 16 bases between. The CDR3 spells CASRGGAGDDTQYF. Written as DNA, the CDR3 is TGTGCCAGCAGGGGGGGGGCAGGGGACGATACGCAGTATTTT.

The chain uses TRBV25-1 and TRBJ2-7; D unresolved. CDR1 MGHDK and CDR2 SYGVNS come from the germline V gene. CDR3 length equals 15 residues. Trimming removed 1 base from V and 0 bases from J, with 10 bases in between. Here the CDR3 DNA reads TGTGCCAGCAGTGAATGGGGTGGAAACTCCTACGAGCAGTACTTC. It specifies CASSEWGGNSYEQYF.

Notes on this clonotype: At one end, the junction sequence differs from germline, possibly due to a read error. CDR3 loop: CSARASGPVGGKLFF. CDR3 DNA: TGCAGTGCTAGAGCCTCGGGGCCCGTCGGCGGGAAGCTGTTTTTT. V and J are TRBV20-1 and TRBJ2-2, with D perhaps TRBD2 (6 bases). The CDR3 spans 15 residues. Per the germline V gene, CDR1 is DFQATT and CDR2 is SNEGSKA (reference sequence).

This clonotype was seen a handful of times. The J gene is TRBJ2-3, the V gene TRBV4-2; D remains ambiguous. The CDR3 consists of 17 residues. Germline V lookup: CDR1 LGHNA, CDR2 YNFKEQ. V was clipped by 1 base and J by 0 bases, with 14 bases between them. The CDR3: CASSQGVGSPSTDTQYF. In DNA, the CDR3 is TGTGCCAGCAGCCAAGGAGTGGGATCCCCTAGCACAGATACGCAGTATTTT.

This clonotype came up a few times. V gene TRBV5-6 combines with J gene TRBJ2-5; a weak D match, TRBD1 (6 bases). CDR3 length: 14 amino acids. CDR1 and CDR2 (germline): SGHDT, YYEEEE. V dropped 6 bases and J dropped 2 bases, with 14 bases sitting between them. The CDR3 region has the DNA TGTGCCAGCAACCGACCGACAGGACAAGAGACCCAGTACTTC. It codes for CASNRPTGQETQYF. The variable domain in full, completed from reference TRBV5-6 and TRBJ2-5, reads DAGVTQSPTHLIKTRGQQVTLRCSPKSGHDTVSWYQQALGQGPQFIFQYYEEEERQRGNFPDRFSGHQFPNYSSELNVNALLLGDSALYLCASNRPTGQETQYFGPGTRLLVL.

This clonotype has just a few counts. This chain joins TRBV24-1 and TRBJ2-1; TRBD1 matches 9 bases. Per germline, CDR1 KGHDR and CDR2 SFDVKD. This CDR3 spans 15 amino acids. With 3 bases clipped from V and 8 bases from J, the junction kept 7 bases outside the gene matches. CDR3 protein: CATSDGQGIRYEQFF. The CDR3 DNA is TGTGCCACCAGTGATGGACAGGGGATTCGGTATGAGCAGTTCTTC.

V and J are TRBV28 and TRBJ1-2; no definite D call. The CDR3 loop spans 12 amino acids. Trimming took off 6 bases at V and 1 base at J, with 6 bases between the two ends. Germline V gene data show CDR1 as MDHEN and CDR2 as SYDVKM. The CDR3 is CASRVLNYGYTF. CDR3 DNA sequence: TGTGCCAGCAGAGTCCTTAACTATGGCTACACCTTC.